The sequence of this T cell receptor beta chain was determined in a study of tumor-infiltrating lymphocytes in primary liver carcinoma. On the study more broadly: Samples produced roughly 3.5 to 7.5 million productive TCRbeta reads, comparable across tissue types.

Bulk tissue was left unsorted, and RNA and DNA were co-extracted from about 20-30 mg of it. Surgery removed the patients' primary liver carcinoma. No patient had received treatment, and all had chronic HBV infection. Findings of the study overall: The study found only about 8-24% of top clones in all five tumor regions.

The authors made TCR beta cDNA from approximately 500 ng total RNA with a constant-region primer. It was through three nested multiplex PCR rounds of slightly modified ARM-PCR that TCR beta libraries arose. TCRdb reprocessed the multiplex PCR reads with MiXCR, giving one entry per CDR3 protein. Of 40,000 to 60,000 distinct CDR3 sequences listed, 70% to 80% were seen once; the top ten hold about 25%. About this clonotype: Its antigen is unknown.

Material: liver tumor tissue from sampling region 3. Described subset: tumor region T3, left-lateral pole. The sequence derives from a man in his forties or fifties with primary liver carcinoma and hepatitis B virus infection.

The CDR3 nucleotides are TGCAGCGCCCAGAAGCTGACCCAGGGGGGTGAAGCTTTCTTT. This sequence encodes CSAQKLTQGGEAFF. The rearrangement links TRBV29-1 to TRBJ1-1; 7 bases are a match to TRBD1. V lost 7 bases, J lost 7 bases, and 15 bases stayed unmatched. This CDR3 spans 14 amino acids. Per the germline V gene, CDR1 is SQVTM and CDR2 is ANQGSEA.